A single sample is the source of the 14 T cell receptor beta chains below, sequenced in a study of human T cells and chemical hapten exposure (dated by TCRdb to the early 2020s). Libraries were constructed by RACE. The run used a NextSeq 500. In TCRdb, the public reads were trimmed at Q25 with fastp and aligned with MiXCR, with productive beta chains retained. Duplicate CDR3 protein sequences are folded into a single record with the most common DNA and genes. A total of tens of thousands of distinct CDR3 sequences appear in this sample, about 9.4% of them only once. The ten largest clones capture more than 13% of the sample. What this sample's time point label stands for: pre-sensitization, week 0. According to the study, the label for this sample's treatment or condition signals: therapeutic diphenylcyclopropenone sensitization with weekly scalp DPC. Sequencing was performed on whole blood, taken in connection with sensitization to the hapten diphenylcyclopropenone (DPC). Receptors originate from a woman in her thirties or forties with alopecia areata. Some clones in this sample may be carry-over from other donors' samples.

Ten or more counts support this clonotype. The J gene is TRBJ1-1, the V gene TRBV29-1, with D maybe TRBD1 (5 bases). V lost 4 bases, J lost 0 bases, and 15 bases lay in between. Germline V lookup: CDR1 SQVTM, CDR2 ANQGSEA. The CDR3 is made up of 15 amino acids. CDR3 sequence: CSVVSTGGLNTEAFF. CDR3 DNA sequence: TGCAGCGTTGTGTCGACCGGGGGACTGAACACTGAAGCTTTCTTT.

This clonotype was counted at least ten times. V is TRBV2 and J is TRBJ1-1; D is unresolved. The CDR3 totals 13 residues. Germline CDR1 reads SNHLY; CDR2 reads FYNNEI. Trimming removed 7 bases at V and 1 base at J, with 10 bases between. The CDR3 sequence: CASIVAENTEAFF. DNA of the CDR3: TGTGCCAGCATCGTAGCAGAGAACACTGAAGCTTTCTTT.

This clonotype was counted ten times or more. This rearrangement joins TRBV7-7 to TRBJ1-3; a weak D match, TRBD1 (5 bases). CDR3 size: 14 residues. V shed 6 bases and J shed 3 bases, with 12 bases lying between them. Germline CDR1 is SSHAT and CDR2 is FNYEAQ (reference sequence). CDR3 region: CASRPQGFGNTIYF. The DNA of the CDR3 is TGTGCCAGCAGACCGCAGGGCTTTGGAAACACCATATATTTT.

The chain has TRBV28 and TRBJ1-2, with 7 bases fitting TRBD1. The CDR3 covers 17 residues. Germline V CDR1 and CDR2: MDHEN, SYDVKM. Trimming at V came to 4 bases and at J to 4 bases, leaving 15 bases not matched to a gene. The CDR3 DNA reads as TGTGCCAGCAGTTCGGCCGCCAAGGGGGCATGGGTCTATGGCTACACCTTC. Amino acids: CASSSAAKGAWVYGYTF.

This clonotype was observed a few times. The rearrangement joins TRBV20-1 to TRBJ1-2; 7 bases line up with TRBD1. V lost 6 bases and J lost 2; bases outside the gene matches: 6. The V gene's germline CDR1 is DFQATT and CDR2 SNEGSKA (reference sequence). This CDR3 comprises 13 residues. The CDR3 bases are TGCAGTGCCCGCGGGACAGCGAACTATGGCTACACCTTC. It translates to CSARGTANYGYTF.

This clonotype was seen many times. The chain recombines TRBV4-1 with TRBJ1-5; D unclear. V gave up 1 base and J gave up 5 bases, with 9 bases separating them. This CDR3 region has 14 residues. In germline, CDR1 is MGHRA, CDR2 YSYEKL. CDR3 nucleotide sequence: TGCGCCAGCAGCCAAGGCCAAACGGATCAGCCCCAGCATTTT. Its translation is CASSQGQTDQPQHF.

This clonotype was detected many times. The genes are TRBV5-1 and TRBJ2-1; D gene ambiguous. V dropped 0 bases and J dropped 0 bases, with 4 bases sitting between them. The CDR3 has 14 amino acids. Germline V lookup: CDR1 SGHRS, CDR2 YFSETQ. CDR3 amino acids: CASSLGSSYNEQFF. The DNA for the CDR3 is TGCGCCAGCAGCTTGGGGAGCTCCTACAATGAGCAGTTCTTC.

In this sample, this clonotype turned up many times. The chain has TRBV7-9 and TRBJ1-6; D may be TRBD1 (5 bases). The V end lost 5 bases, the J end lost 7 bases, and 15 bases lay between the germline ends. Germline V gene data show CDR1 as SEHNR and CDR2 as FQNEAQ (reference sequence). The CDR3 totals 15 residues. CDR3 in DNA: TGTGCCAGCAGCCCAACGCAGGGTTCCAATTCACCCCTCCACTTT. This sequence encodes CASSPTQGSNSPLHF.

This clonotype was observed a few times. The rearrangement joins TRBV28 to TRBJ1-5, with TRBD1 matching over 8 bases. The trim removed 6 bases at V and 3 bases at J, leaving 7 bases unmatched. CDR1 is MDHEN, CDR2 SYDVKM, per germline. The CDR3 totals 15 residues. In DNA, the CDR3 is TGTGCCAGCAGGAACCTGGACAGGGACAATCAGCCCCAGCATTTT. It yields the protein CASRNLDRDNQPQHF.

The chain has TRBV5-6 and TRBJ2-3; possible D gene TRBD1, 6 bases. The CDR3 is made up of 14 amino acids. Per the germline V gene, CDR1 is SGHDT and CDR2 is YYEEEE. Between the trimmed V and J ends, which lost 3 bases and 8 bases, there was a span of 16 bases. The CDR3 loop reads CASSSPGARGTQYF. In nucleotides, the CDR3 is TGTGCCAGCAGCTCTCCGGGCGCCAGGGGTACGCAGTATTTT. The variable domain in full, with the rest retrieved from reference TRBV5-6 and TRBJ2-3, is DAGVTQSPTHLIKTRGQQVTLRCSPKSGHDTVSWYQQALGQGPQFIFQYYEEEERQRGNFPDRFSGHQFPNYSSELNVNALLLGDSALYLCASSSPGARGTQYFGPGTRLTVL.

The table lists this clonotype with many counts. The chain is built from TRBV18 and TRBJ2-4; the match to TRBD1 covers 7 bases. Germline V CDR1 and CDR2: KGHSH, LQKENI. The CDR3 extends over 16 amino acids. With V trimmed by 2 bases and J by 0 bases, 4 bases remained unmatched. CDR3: CASSPADRIAKNIQYF. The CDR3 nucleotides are TGTGCCAGCTCACCAGCGGACAGGATAGCCAAAAACATTCAGTACTTC.

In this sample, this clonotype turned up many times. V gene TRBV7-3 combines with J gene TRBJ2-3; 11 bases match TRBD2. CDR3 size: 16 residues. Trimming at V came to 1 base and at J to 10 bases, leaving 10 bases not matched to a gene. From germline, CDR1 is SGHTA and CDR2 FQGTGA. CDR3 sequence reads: CASSLSGLAGRGAQYF. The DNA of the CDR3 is TGTGCCAGCAGCTTAAGCGGACTAGCGGGTCGGGGAGCGCAGTATTTT.

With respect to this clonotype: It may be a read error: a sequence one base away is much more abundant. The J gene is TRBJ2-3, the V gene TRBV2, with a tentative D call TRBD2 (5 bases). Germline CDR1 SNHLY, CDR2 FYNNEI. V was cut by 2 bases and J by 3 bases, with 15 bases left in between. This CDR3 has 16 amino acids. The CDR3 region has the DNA TGTGCCAGCAGTGAACTGATGGCAGAGGGAACAGATACGCAGTATTTT. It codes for CASSELMAEGTDTQYF.

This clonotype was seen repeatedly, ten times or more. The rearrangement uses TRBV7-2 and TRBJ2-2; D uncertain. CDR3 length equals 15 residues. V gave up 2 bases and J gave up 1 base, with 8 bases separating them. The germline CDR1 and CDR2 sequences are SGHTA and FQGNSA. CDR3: CASSLSPLNTGELFF. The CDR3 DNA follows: TGTGCCAGCAGCTTAAGCCCGTTGAACACCGGGGAGCTGTTTTTT. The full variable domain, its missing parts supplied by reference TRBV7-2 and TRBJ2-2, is GAGVSQSPSNKVTEKGKDVELRCDPISGHTALYWYRQSLGQGLEFLIYFQGNSAPDKSGLPSDRFSAERTGGSVSTLTIQRTQQEDSAVYLCASSLSPLNTGELFFGEGSRLTVL.